The rows below give T cell receptor beta chains drawn from one sample of a study of shared clonotypes between healthy human individuals. Clones were sequenced by immunoSEQ multiplex PCR, and TCRdb holds only the in-frame ones, with some missing. The table has over a million clones, 70% to 80% seen once. Sequencing was done on a sample of memory CD4+ T cells from PBMCs. These receptor sequences come from a man aged 18-30 years in good health. Some clones in this sample may be carry-over from other donors' samples. The CDR3 runs from the conserved cysteine through the conserved F or W. D genes are given only for firm matches. Clone sizes are given selectively: once, few, many, or a class where the clone is expanded.

V: TRBV28
D: .
length: 15
size: .
J: TRBJ2-1
DNA: TGTGCCAGCAGTTCGCTTAGAAGTGAATGGAGGGAGCAGTTCTTC
CDR3: CASSSLRSEWREQFF

V: TRBV19
D: .
length: 15
size: .
J: TRBJ1-4
DNA: TGTGCCAGTAGTAGCAGGTCCGCCTTTAATGAAAAACTGTTTTTT
CDR3: CASSSRSAFNEKLFF

V: TRBV5-1
D: .
length: 14
size: .
J: TRBJ1-3
DNA: TGCGCCAGCAGCTTGGTTTCCGCGGGAAACACCATATATTTT
CDR3: CASSLVSAGNTIYF

V: TRBV19
D: .
length: 15
size: .
J: TRBJ1-4
DNA: TGTGCCAGTAGTGTAACGGACACCTCTAATGAAAAACTGTTTTTT
CDR3: CASSVTDTSNEKLFF

V: TRBV2
D: .
length: 13
size: .
J: TRBJ1-2
DNA: TGTGCCAGCAGTGAAGCGGCAGGGAATGGCTACACCTTC
CDR3: CASSEAAGNGYTF

V: TRBV5-4
D: .
length: 15
size: .
J: TRBJ1-4
DNA: TGTGCCAGCAGCTTGCAGGGCAGAACTAATGAAAAACTGTTTTTT
CDR3: CASSLQGRTNEKLFF

V: TRBV30
D: .
length: 11
size: .
J: TRBJ1-1
DNA: TGTGCCTGGAGTGTAGGGACAGAAGCTTTCTTT
CDR3: CAWSVGTEAFF

V: TRBV28
D: .
length: 13
size: once
J: TRBJ1-5
DNA: TGTGCCAGCCTCTGGCAGTACAATCAGCCCCAGCATTTT
CDR3: CASLWQYNQPQHF

V: TRBV2
D: TRBD1
length: 17
size: .
J: TRBJ1-4
DNA: TGTGCCAGCAGTGGAGGACAGGGGGTCCTAGGTAGTGAAAAACTGTTTTTT
CDR3: CASSGGQGVLGSEKLFF

V: TRBV2
D: TRBD1
length: 14
size: .
J: TRBJ1-3
DNA: TGTGCCAGCAGGATGACAGGGGGCGCGAACACCATATATTTT
CDR3: CASRMTGGANTIYF

V: TRBV9
D: TRBD2
length: 16
size: .
J: TRBJ2-2
DNA: TGTGCCAGCAGCGTATCTTCTAGCGGGATGAGCGGGGAGCTGTTTTTT
CDR3: CASSVSSSGMSGELFF

V: TRBV5-1
D: .
length: 13
size: .
J: TRBJ2-2
DNA: TGCGCCAGCAGCCAAACCGACCCCGGGGAGCTGTTTTTT
CDR3: CASSQTDPGELFF

V: TRBV29-1
D: .
length: 17
size: .
J: TRBJ2-1
DNA: TGCAGCGTTGAAGATACCCCGGACAGTCGAACCTACAATGAGCAGTTCTTC
CDR3: CSVEDTPDSRTYNEQFF

V: TRBV5-1
D: TRBD2
length: 15
size: .
J: TRBJ2-7
DNA: TGCGCCAGCAGCTTAAAGCGGGGAGGGACCTACGAGCAGTACTTC
CDR3: CASSLKRGGTYEQYF

V: TRBV5-8
D: .
length: 14
size: once
J: TRBJ1-5
DNA: TGTGCCAGCAGCTTGCTTACATTCAATCAGCCCCAGCATTTT
CDR3: CASSLLTFNQPQHF

V: TRBV27
D: .
length: 13
size: .
J: TRBJ2-2
DNA: TGTGCCAGCAGTTTAAGGGGGGTCGGGGAGCTGTTTTTT
CDR3: CASSLRGVGELFF

V: TRBV30
D: .
length: 16
size: .
J: TRBJ2-2
DNA: TGTGCCTGGACAACTCTAGGCCCAAAGAGCACCGGGGAGCTGTTTTTT
CDR3: CAWTTLGPKSTGELFF

V: TRBV20-1
D: .
length: 10
size: .
J: TRBJ2-7
DNA: TGCAGCCCGGGATCCTACGAGCAGTACTTC
CDR3: CSPGSYEQYF

V: TRBV27
D: .
length: 16
size: .
J: TRBJ2-2
DNA: TGTGCCAGCTCCACGGGACTCATCCTGACGGGCGGGGAGCTGTTTTTT
CDR3: CASSTGLILTGGELFF

V: TRBV6-5
D: TRBD2
length: 16
size: .
J: TRBJ2-7
DNA: TGTGCCAGCAGTTCCGGGACTAGCGGGGGGTCTTACGAGCAGTACTTC
CDR3: CASSSGTSGGSYEQYF

V: TRBV28
D: .
length: 13
size: .
J: TRBJ1-2
DNA: TGTGCCAGTGGGAGACCCGCCGGGGGAGGCTACACCTTC
CDR3: CASGRPAGGGYTF